Listed here are 32 T cell receptor beta chains from one sample, sequenced in a study of blood T cells in healthy people across ages. Through a sample-barcoded 5' primer and a J-beta primer mix, a second PCR was run for roughly 6 to 11 cycles. Each CDR3 protein is one row after TCRdb ran MiXCR on the 5' RACE reads. The sample lists roughly 1.7 million distinct CDR3 sequences; approximately 32% were seen once. The sequencing input was blood. The receptors originated from a woman aged 25-40 years in good health.

This chain joins TRBV12-3 or TRBV12-4 and TRBJ2-5; D is unresolved. Between the trimmed V and J ends, which lost 1 base and 9 bases, there was a span of 15 bases. This CDR3 comprises 14 residues. The CDR3 here is CASSLGGPETAQYF. Written as DNA, the CDR3 is TGTGCCAGCAGTTTAGGTGGGCCTGAGACGGCCCAGTACTTC.

The chain carries TRBV20-1 and TRBJ1-2; D might be TRBD1 (5 bases). This CDR3 has 11 amino acids. Germline-derived CDR1 and CDR2 are DFQATT and SNEGSKA (reference sequence). V was shortened by 5 bases and J by 8 bases, with 12 bases between the two germline ends. CDR3 loop: CSASRDGGYTF. In DNA, the CDR3 is TGCAGTGCTTCCCGGGACGGCGGCTACACCTTC.

This chain uses TRBV6-5 with TRBJ2-1; 11 nucleotides match TRBD2. The CDR3 is 16 residues long. The V and J ends lost 6 bases and 7 bases, in that order; junction bases with no gene match: 11. Germline V lookup: CDR1 MNHEY, CDR2 SVGAGI. CDR3 sequence: CASRPLAGARGNEQFF. Written as DNA, the CDR3 is TGTGCCAGCAGACCACTAGCGGGAGCCCGGGGAAATGAGCAGTTCTTC.

CDR3 loop: CASSLEGFRKGTEAFF. CDR3 sequence (DNA): TGTGCCAGCAGTTTGGAGGGTTTTCGTAAGGGCACTGAAGCTTTCTTT. The V gene is TRBV27, the J gene TRBJ1-1, with D unclear. Germline values: CDR1 MNHEY, CDR2 SMNVEV (reference sequence). This CDR3 region has 16 residues. Trimming removed 3 bases at V and 4 bases at J, with 18 bases between.

The sample holds one count of this clonotype. V is TRBV6-5 and J is TRBJ2-3; TRBD2 aligns across 11 bases. Germline V gene sequence: CDR1 MNHEY, CDR2 SVGAGI. J gave up 4 bases and V 5 bases, and 5 bases lay outside the gene matches. The CDR3 covers 15 residues. The CDR3 is CASSNLAGGPDTQYF. CDR3 sequence (DNA): TGTGCCAGCAGTAACCTAGCGGGGGGTCCAGATACGCAGTATTTT.

This clonotype has just a few counts. The V call is TRBV20-1, the J call TRBJ2-4; D may be TRBD2 (6 bases). Germline V gene sequence: CDR1 DFQATT, CDR2 SNEGSKA (reference sequence). The CDR3 sequence is 17 residues long. Trimming stripped 3 bases from V and 6 bases from J, with 24 bases between. The CDR3 spells CSASRKTGVFRGNIQYF. CDR3 bases: TGCAGTGCTAGTAGGAAAACGGGGGTATTTCGGGGAAACATTCAGTACTTC.

The CDR3 here is CASSYPGQRGRYEQYF. The DNA for the CDR3 is TGTGCCAGCAGTTACCCCGGACAGAGGGGTCGCTACGAGCAGTACTTC. The V gene is TRBV6-6, the J gene TRBJ2-7, with D possibly matching TRBD1 (6 bases). Germline V gives CDR1 MNHNY, CDR2 SVGAGI (reference sequence). Trimming removed 2 bases from V and 3 bases from J, with 17 bases in between. The CDR3 totals 16 residues.

This clonotype was detected a few times. J is TRBJ2-5 and V is TRBV9; TRBD2 agrees at 7 bases. The CDR3 sequence is 15 residues long. Germline CDR1 SGDLS, CDR2 YYNGEE. V lost 1 base and J lost 4; bases outside the gene matches: 7. The CDR3 loop reads CASSVYPGGLETQYF. DNA for the CDR3: TGTGCCAGCAGCGTATATCCGGGAGGTTTAGAGACCCAGTACTTC.

The V gene is TRBV20-1, the J gene TRBJ2-7; TRBD2 matches 11 bases. V was clipped by 3 bases and J by 0 bases; unmatched bases: 7. The CDR3 runs 16 residues. CDR1 DFQATT and CDR2 SNEGSKA come from the germline V gene (reference sequence). CDR3 nucleotides: TGCAGTGCTAGCGGGACTAGCGGCACCAGCTCCTACGAGCAGTACTTC. The encoded protein is CSASGTSGTSSYEQYF.

This clonotype was counted a few times. V is TRBV12-3 or TRBV12-4 and J is TRBJ1-5; D is unresolved. CDR3 length equals 12 residues. Trimming took 7 bases from V and 7 from J, leaving 11 bases between them. CDR3 coding DNA: TGTGCCAGCACCCTTCCGAGCCAGCCCCAGCATTTT. Translated: CASTLPSQPQHF.

In the case of this clonotype: Being one base from a much bigger clone, this may be a read error. The rearrangement uses TRBV7-9 and TRBJ2-3; 10 bases fit TRBD2. Germline V lookup: CDR1 SEHNR, CDR2 FQNEAQ (reference sequence). The length of the CDR3 is 17 residues. The DNA for the CDR3 is TGTGTCAGCAGCTCTCCTCGGGGGACTAGCGCCTCAGATACGCAGTATTTT. This translates into CVSSSPRGTSASDTQYF. Complete variable domain (other parts from reference TRBV7-9 and TRBJ2-3): DTGVSQNPRHKITKRGQNVTFRCDPISEHNRLYWYRQTLGQGPEFLTYFQNEAQLEKSRLLSDRFSAERPKGSFSTLEIQRTEQGDSAMYLCVSSSPRGTSASDTQYFGPGTRLTVL.

This clonotype has more than one count but fewer than ten. The rearrangement links TRBV7-8 to TRBJ2-1; D is undetermined. Trimming took 5 bases from V and 0 from J, leaving 14 bases between them. Germline CDR1 and CDR2: SGHVS and FQNEAQ. The CDR3 extends over 16 amino acids. The CDR3 nucleotides are TGTGCCAGCAGCACCATCACGACGGGCTCCTACAATGAGCAGTTCTTC. It codes for CASSTITTGSYNEQFF.

The table lists this clonotype with many counts. The chain combines TRBV20-1 with TRBJ2-7, with D maybe TRBD2 (7 bases). The CDR3 is 15 residues long. V lost 0 bases to trimming and J lost 2 bases, with 14 bases between them. CDR1 DFQATT and CDR2 SNEGSKA come from the germline V gene (reference sequence). CDR3 amino acids: CSARDLRGGAYEQYF. In DNA, the CDR3 is TGCAGTGCTAGAGATTTGAGGGGGGGAGCCTACGAGCAGTACTTC.

This clonotype was observed a single time. The V gene is TRBV5-1, the J gene TRBJ1-2; D possibly corresponds to TRBD1 (5 bases). V was cut by 3 bases and J by 3 bases, with 15 bases left in between. CDR3 length: 15 residues. Per germline, CDR1 SGHRS and CDR2 YFSETQ. The CDR3 sequence is CASSSALGADYGYTF. CDR3 nucleotide sequence: TGCGCCAGCAGCTCCGCTCTCGGGGCCGACTATGGCTACACCTTC. Drawing the rest from reference TRBV5-1 and TRBJ1-2, the complete variable domain is KAGVTQTPRYLIKTRGQQVTLSCSPISGHRSVSWYQQTPGQGLQFLFEYFSETQRNKGNFPGRFSGRQFSNSRSEMNVSTLELGDSALYLCASSSALGADYGYTFGSGTRLTVV.

The chain employs TRBV20-1 and TRBJ2-5; TRBD2 matches 14 bases. Germline V gives CDR1 DFQATT, CDR2 SNEGSKA (reference sequence). This CDR3 spans 12 amino acids. Written as DNA, the CDR3 is TGCAGGGGACTAGCGGGGGACAATGAGCAGTACTTC. It is translated as CRGLAGDNEQYF.

This clonotype turned up a few times. V is TRBV2 and J is TRBJ2-3; D may correspond to TRBD1 or TRBD2 (5 bases each). This CDR3 is 16 amino acids long. The germline V and J ends were trimmed by 3 bases and 5 bases, with 18 bases remaining between them. Germline lookup yields CDR1 SNHLY and CDR2 FYNNEI. The CDR3 DNA follows: TGTGCCAGCAGTGACCCCACCGGGACCCCTGGAGATACGCAGTATTTT. This sequence encodes CASSDPTGTPGDTQYF.

This rearrangement joins TRBV5-5 to TRBJ2-7, with D possibly called TRBD1 or TRBD2 (6 bases each). The CDR3 length is 14 residues. The germline CDR1 and CDR2 sequences are SGHKS and YYEKEE (reference sequence). V lost 6 bases and J 4 bases, leaving 17 bases between the germline ends. The CDR3 DNA reads TGTGCCAGCAACAAGGGGGGAGGCGGATACGAGCAGTACTTC. Protein product: CASNKGGGGYEQYF.

The chain recombines TRBV9 with TRBJ1-2; the D is unclear. Germline V gene sequence: CDR1 SGDLS, CDR2 YYNGEE. The germline V and J ends were trimmed by 2 bases and 6 bases, with 11 bases remaining between them. This CDR3 has 13 residues. The CDR3 protein is CASSVGEGDGYTF. For the CDR3, the DNA is TGTGCCAGCAGCGTTGGGGAGGGCGATGGCTACACCTTC.

In this sample, this clonotype turned up a few times. V is TRBV2 and J is TRBJ2-3; 7 bases fit TRBD2. Trimming removed 3 bases from V and 4 bases from J; junction bases left unmatched: 10. This CDR3 is 16 amino acids long. Germline V lookup: CDR1 SNHLY, CDR2 FYNNEI. The CDR3 nucleotides are TGTGCCAGCAGTGAGTTTGGCGGGAGAATTGCAGATACGCAGTATTTT. Translation: CASSEFGGRIADTQYF.

V and J are TRBV20-1 and TRBJ2-7; 15 positions match TRBD2. Germline assignment: CDR1 DFQATT and CDR2 SNEGSKA (reference sequence). After removal of 5 bases from V and 7 bases from J, the junction contained 15 bases not matched to a gene. This CDR3 is 17 amino acids long. The CDR3 nucleotides are TGCAGTGCTTCCTCCCCGGGACTAGCGGGGGGCAACAATGAGCAGTACTTC. Encoded protein: CSASSPGLAGGNNEQYF.

This clonotype came up a few times. The chain recombines TRBV27 with TRBJ2-2, with 9 bases fitting TRBD1. Germline V gene sequence: CDR1 MNHEY, CDR2 SMNVEV (reference sequence). This CDR3 is 15 amino acids long. Germline trimming cut 11 bases from V and 3 bases from J; bases unmatched to any gene: 10. For the CDR3, the DNA is TGTGCCGGCCGGGACAGGGATCTTGACACCGGGGAGCTGTTTTTT. Protein: CAGRDRDLDTGELFF.

This clonotype was seen only a few times. J is TRBJ2-1 and V is TRBV12-3 or TRBV12-4, with a weak D call TRBD1 (6 bases). CDR3 size: 15 residues. V was pared by 7 bases and J by 6 bases, with 19 bases between. CDR3 sequence: CASTPLVGAANEQFF. DNA for the CDR3: TGTGCCAGCACCCCCCTTGTGGGGGCGGCCAATGAGCAGTTCTTC.

The chain combines TRBV7-9 with TRBJ1-6; D not certain. Germline CDR1 and CDR2: SEHNR and FQNEAQ (reference sequence). The CDR3 spans 16 residues. Trimming pared 5 bases from V and 4 bases from J, leaving 15 bases between. CDR3 nucleotide sequence: TGTGCCAGCAGCCCCACCGGCGATGAATATAATTCACCCCTCCACTTT. It is translated as CASSPTGDEYNSPLHF.

This clonotype was observed a handful of times. The CDR3: CSVSPGGDIYEQYF. The CDR3 DNA sequence: TGCAGCGTTTCCCCGGGGGGGGATATATACGAGCAGTACTTC. The chain uses TRBV29-1 and TRBJ2-7; 8 nucleotides line up with TRBD2. Losses at the gene ends were 5 bases for V and 4 bases for J; bases not matched to a gene: 10. Germline CDR1 SQVTM, CDR2 ANQGSEA. The CDR3 is 14 amino acids.

The chain couples TRBV7-3 to TRBJ2-1; a possible D gene is TRBD1 (5 bases). The germline V gene has CDR1 SGHTA and CDR2 FQGTGA. V was trimmed by 4 bases and J by 0 bases, leaving 13 bases between them. This CDR3 is built from 16 residues. CDR3 region: CASSSEQENSYNEQFF. The CDR3 nucleotides are TGTGCCAGCAGCTCAGAACAGGAAAACTCCTACAATGAGCAGTTCTTC.

The gene calls are TRBV20-1 and TRBJ2-1; D remains ambiguous. CDR1 and CDR2 (germline): DFQATT, SNEGSKA (reference sequence). The ends were cut back, 5 bases at V and 8 bases at J, with 16 bases in the middle. The CDR3 has 13 residues. The CDR3: CSACGRKGHEQFF. The CDR3 DNA reads TGCAGTGCTTGCGGACGTAAAGGCCATGAGCAGTTCTTC.

This chain joins TRBV6-1 and TRBJ1-2; D is perhaps TRBD1 (5 bases). Deletions cut 6 bases from V and 1 base from J, with 12 bases between. CDR3 length: 14 amino acids. Germline CDR1 is MNHNS and CDR2 is SASEGT. CDR3 in amino acids: CASRNRGSNYGYTF. CDR3 in DNA: TGTGCCAGCAGAAACCGGGGGAGTAACTATGGCTACACCTTC.

This clonotype was recorded only once. A much larger clone differs from this one at a single base, so this may be a read error. The chain has TRBV7-2 and TRBJ2-7, with 7 bases fitting TRBD1. The CDR3 sequence is 16 residues long. V lost 8 bases to trimming and J lost 1 base; unmatched junction nucleotides: 14. Germline CDR1 SGHTA, CDR2 FQGNSA. The CDR3 coding sequence is TGTGCCAGCGGCACCCAATTGACAGGGTCGTCCTACGAGCAGTACTTC. This sequence encodes CASGTQLTGSSYEQYF.

This clonotype was picked up a small number of times. The V and J genes are TRBV6-1 and TRBJ1-1; a weak D match, TRBD1 (6 bases). This CDR3 contains 16 residues. CDR1 MNHNS and CDR2 SASEGT come from the germline V gene. Trimming removed 3 bases from V and 1 base from J, with 15 bases in between. CDR3 residues: CASSDGGGGTNTEAFF. In nucleotides, the CDR3 is TGTGCCAGCAGTGATGGGGGCGGGGGCACGAACACTGAAGCTTTCTTT.

This rearrangement joins TRBV5-1 to TRBJ2-1; D is ambiguous. The CDR3 length is 15 residues. Trimming shortened V by 0 bases and J by 5 bases, and 12 bases separated the two germline ends. Germline CDR1 and CDR2: SGHRS and YFSETQ. The CDR3 DNA sequence: TGCGCCAGCAGCTTGGTGGGCAGGATGAACAATGAGCAGTTCTTC. The encoded protein is CASSLVGRMNNEQFF.

The chain carries TRBV10-3 and TRBJ2-3; TRBD2 might be the D (6 bases). Germline-derived CDR1 and CDR2 are ENHRY and SYGVKD. CDR3 length: 14 amino acids. V gave up 6 bases and J gave up 0 bases, with 10 bases separating them. The CDR3 DNA follows: TGTGCCATCAGGGGGGGACCAAGCACAGATACGCAGTATTTT. Translation: CAIRGGPSTDTQYF.

The chain uses TRBV4-2 and TRBJ2-3; D is perhaps TRBD2 (7 bases). Germline V gene sequence: CDR1 LGHNA, CDR2 YNFKEQ. V dropped 2 bases and J dropped 0 bases, with 18 bases sitting between them. This CDR3 spans 18 amino acids. CDR3 DNA sequence: TGTGCCAGCAGCCAATACCCGGGGGGCGGTGACAGCACAGATACGCAGTATTTT. This sequence encodes CASSQYPGGGDSTDTQYF.